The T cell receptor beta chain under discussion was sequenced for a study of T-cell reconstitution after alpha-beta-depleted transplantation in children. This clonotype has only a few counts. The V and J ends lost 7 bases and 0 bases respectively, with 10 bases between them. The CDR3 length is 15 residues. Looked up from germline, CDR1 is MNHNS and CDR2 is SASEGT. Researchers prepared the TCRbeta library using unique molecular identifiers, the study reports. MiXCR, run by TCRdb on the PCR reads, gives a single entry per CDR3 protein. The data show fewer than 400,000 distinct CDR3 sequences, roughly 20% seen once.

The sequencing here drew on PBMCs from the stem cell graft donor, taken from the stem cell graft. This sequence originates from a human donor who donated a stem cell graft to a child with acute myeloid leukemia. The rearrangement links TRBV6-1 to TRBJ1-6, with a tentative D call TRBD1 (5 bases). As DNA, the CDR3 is TGTGCCAGCAAGATAGGGACCTCCTATAATTCACCCCTCCACTTT. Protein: CASKIGTSYNSPLHF.